In this sample, the clone carrying this T cell receptor beta chain turned up a few times. The source of the sample is a study of early T cells in non-severe SARS-CoV-2 infection. Study summary: Unpaired chains resulted from sequencing bulk RNA of unsorted whole blood.

Unique molecular identifiers were attached to individual cDNA molecules. TCRdb re-derived calls from the 5' RACE reads in MiXCR, one entry per CDR3 protein. The profile shows tens of thousands of distinct CDR3 sequences, roughly 13% of them singletons. The clonotype comes from an adult who was a healthcare worker with PCR-confirmed SARS-CoV-2 infection or an uninfected control (not recorded which). Specimen: whole blood.

The chain's CDR3 is CASRPGPGGMLNTEAFF. CDR3 DNA sequence: TGTGCCAGCAGACCCGGGCCAGGGGGCATGCTTAACACTGAAGCTTTCTTT. J is TRBJ1-1 and V is TRBV6-6; 8 bases agree with TRBD1. The CDR3 covers 17 residues. V was clipped by 6 bases and J by 2 bases; unmatched bases: 14. Germline assignment: CDR1 MNHNY and CDR2 SVGAGI (reference sequence).